The next 4 T cell receptor beta chains were all read from a single sample in a study of cytomegalovirus exposure and HLA in healthy donors (dated 2017 in TCRdb). Library generation was performed with the immunoSEQ multiplex PCR assay. For the multiplex PCR, a mixture combining 60 forward primers for TCR Vbeta segments and 13 reverse primers for TCR Jbeta segments was used. Imported from immuneACCESS, the table was reduced by TCRdb to in-frame sequences with V and J called. These copies leave out some clones; in studies compared against another copy, an unresolved V gene accounts for under half, and the cause of the remainder is not known. This sample comprises around 150,000 clones, roughly 78% of them detected only once. The top ten clones comprise more than 4.5% of the sample. Sequenced: PBMCs. All receptors come from a man aged 25 to 45 in good health.

The chain links TRBV29-1 to TRBJ2-5; D is ambiguous. The germline V and J ends were trimmed by 3 bases and 2 bases, with 7 bases remaining between them. The germline V gene encodes CDR1 SQVTM and CDR2 ANQGSEA. There are 12 residues in the CDR3. The CDR3 region has the DNA TGCAGCGTTGAGAAACAGCAAGAGACCCAGTACTTC. It specifies CSVEKQQETQYF.

This chain links TRBV27 with TRBJ2-1; 10 nucleotides agree with TRBD1. The length of the CDR3 is 14 residues. The ends lost 6 bases at V and 6 bases at J; junction bases unmatched: 5. Germline assignment: CDR1 MNHEY and CDR2 SMNVEV (reference sequence). The CDR3 sequence: CASRKDRGVNEQFF. CDR3 nucleotide sequence: TGTGCCAGCAGGAAGGACAGGGGGGTCAATGAGCAGTTCTTC.

This chain connects TRBV7-8 to TRBJ2-3, with TRBD1 matching over 10 bases. The length of the CDR3 is 15 residues. The ends lost 5 bases at V and 1 base at J; junction bases unmatched: 3. The germline gives CDR1 SGHVS, CDR2 FQNEAQ. This CDR3 reads CASSLTGGGTDTQYF. The CDR3 nucleotides read TGTGCCAGCAGCCTGACAGGGGGCGGCACAGATACGCAGTATTTT.

The genes are TRBV7-3 and TRBJ2-1, with a possible D match to TRBD2 (6 bases). V was trimmed by 5 bases and J by 0 bases, leaving 17 bases between them. The length of the CDR3 is 17 residues. Looked up from germline, CDR1 is SGHTA and CDR2 is FQGTGA. CDR3 loop: CASSRLGRRDSYNEQFF. The CDR3 nucleotides read TGTGCCAGCAGCAGACTAGGTAGGCGGGACTCCTACAATGAGCAGTTCTTC.